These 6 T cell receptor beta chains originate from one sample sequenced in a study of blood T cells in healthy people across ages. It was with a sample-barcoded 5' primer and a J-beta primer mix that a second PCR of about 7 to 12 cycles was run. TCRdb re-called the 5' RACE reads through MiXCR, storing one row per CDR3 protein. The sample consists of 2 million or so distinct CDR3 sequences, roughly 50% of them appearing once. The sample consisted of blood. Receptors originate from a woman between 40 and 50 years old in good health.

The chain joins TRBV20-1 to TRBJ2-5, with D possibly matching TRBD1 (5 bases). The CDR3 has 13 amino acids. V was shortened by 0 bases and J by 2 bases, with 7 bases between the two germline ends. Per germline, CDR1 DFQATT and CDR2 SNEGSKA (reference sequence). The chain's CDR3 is CSARDYRQETQYF. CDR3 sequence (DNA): TGCAGTGCTAGAGATTACAGGCAAGAGACCCAGTACTTC.

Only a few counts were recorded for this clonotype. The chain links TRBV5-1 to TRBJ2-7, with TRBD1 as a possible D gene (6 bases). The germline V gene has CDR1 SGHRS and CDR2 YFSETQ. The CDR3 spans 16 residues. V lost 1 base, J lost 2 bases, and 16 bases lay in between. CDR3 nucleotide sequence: TGCGCCAGCAGCTTGTCCGGAACAGGGCCTCCCTACGAGCAGTACTTC. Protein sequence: CASSLSGTGPPYEQYF.

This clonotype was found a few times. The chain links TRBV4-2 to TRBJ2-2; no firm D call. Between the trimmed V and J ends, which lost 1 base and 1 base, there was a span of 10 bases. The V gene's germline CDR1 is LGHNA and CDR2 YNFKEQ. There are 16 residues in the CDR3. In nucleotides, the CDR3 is TGTGCCAGCAGCCAAGTTAGCCGGATGAACACCGGGGAGCTGTTTTTT. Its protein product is CASSQVSRMNTGELFF.

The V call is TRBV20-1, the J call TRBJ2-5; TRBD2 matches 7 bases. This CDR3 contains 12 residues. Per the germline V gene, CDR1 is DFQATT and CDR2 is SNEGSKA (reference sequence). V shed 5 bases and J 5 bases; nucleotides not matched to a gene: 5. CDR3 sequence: CSAPLGGETQYF. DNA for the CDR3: TGCAGTGCTCCCCTGGGGGGGGAGACCCAGTACTTC.

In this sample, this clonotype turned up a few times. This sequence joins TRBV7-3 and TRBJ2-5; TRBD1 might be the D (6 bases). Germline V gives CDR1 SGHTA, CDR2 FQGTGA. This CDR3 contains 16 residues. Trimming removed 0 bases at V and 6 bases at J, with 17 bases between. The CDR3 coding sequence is TGTGCCAGCAGCTTAACCGGAGACAGGTCCGGTCAGACCCAGTACTTC. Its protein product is CASSLTGDRSGQTQYF.

For the CDR3, the DNA is TGCAGTGCTCCCCCATGGGCAGGGGTAGGGTCACCCCTCCACTTT. Translation gives CSAPPWAGVGSPLHF. This rearrangement joins TRBV20-1 to TRBJ1-6; tentative D call: TRBD1 (6 bases). Trimming took off 5 bases at V and 10 bases at J, with 21 bases between the two ends. The CDR3 extends over 15 amino acids. Germline V lookup: CDR1 DFQATT, CDR2 SNEGSKA (reference sequence).